This T cell receptor (beta chain) derives from a study of blood T cells in healthy people across ages. Notes on this clonotype: Its specificity is unknown. The junction departs from germline at one end; a sequencing error may be responsible.

The CDR3 is 16 residues long. The germline gives CDR1 SGHAT, CDR2 FQNNGV. Combining a sample-barcoded 5' primer with a J-beta primer mix, a second PCR ran for about 7 to 11 cycles. TCRdb fed the 5' RACE reads into MiXCR, producing one record per CDR3 protein. Here the sample spans around 800,000 distinct CDR3 sequences, about 53% being singletons. The study's findings and limits: The lack of PBMC sorting stopped any conclusive naive versus antigen-experienced comparison.

Samples had at least 7 million PBMCs isolated from them. V gene TRBV11-2 combines with J gene TRBJ1-1; D might be TRBD1 (6 bases). The receptor's source is a man older than 75 in good health. Sequencing used blood. The CDR3 loop reads CAGSLLTGGLNTEAFF. The DNA for the CDR3 is TGTGCCGGCAGCTTATTGACAGGCGGATTGAACACTGAAGCTTTCTTT.